The entry below gives a single TCR beta chain sequence along with its context. This CDR3 is also generated by other DNA sequences in the sample. The sample comes from a study of shared clonotypes between healthy human individuals. The assay ran at deep level. The method was immunoSEQ multiplex PCR; TCRdb's version includes in-frame clones alone and lacks a portion of them. The sample shows approximately 1,500,000 clones, roughly 95% of them seen only once. Trimming removed 1 base at V and 7 bases at J, with 4 bases between. There are 11 residues in the CDR3. The germline V gene encodes CDR1 MNHNS and CDR2 SASEGT.

The clonotype originates from a young man in good health. Sequencing input: naive CD4+ T cells sorted from blood. Described subset: CD45RA+ positively selected. This chain uses TRBV6-1 with TRBJ1-1; D gene uncertain. The CDR3, as DNA: TGTGCCAGCAGTGAAGTTGGTGAAGCTTTCTTT. Translating gives CASSEVGEAFF.